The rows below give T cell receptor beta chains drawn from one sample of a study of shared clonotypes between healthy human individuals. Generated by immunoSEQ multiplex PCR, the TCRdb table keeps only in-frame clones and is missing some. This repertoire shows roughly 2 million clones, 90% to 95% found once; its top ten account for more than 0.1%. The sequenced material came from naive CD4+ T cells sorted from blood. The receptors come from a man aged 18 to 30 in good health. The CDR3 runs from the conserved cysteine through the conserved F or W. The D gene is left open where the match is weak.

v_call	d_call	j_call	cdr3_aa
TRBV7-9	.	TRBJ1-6	CASSLGEQGGNSPLHF
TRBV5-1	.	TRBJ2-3	CASSLGGRETDTQYF
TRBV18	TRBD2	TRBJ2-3	CASSPSSGGITDTQYF
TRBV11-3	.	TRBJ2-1	CASSQDSSLYNEQFF
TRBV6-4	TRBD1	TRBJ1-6	CASWSSTGNNSPLHF
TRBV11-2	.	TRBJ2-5	CASSSGQSEYWETQYF
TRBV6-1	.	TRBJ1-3	CASSLDGLTDTIYF
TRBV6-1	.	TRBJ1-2	CASSTGWGYGYTF
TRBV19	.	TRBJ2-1	CASIGTLYNEQFF
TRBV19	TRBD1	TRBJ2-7	CASSIGDRQGQTYEQYF
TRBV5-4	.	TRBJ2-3	CASSKSPKPSTDTQYF
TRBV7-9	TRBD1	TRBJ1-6	CASSSGQGGNSPLHF
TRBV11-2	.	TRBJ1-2	CASSGDSYSNYGYTF
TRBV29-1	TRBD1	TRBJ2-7	CSVVQGAHEQYF
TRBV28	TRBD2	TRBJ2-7	CASSSSGGAFSYEQYF
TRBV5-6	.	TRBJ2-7	CASSYDTKIYEQYF
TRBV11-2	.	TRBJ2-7	CASTSPGGLYEQYF
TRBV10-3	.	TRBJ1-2	CATIPTVNYGYTF
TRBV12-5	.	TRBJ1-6	CASGLVLAGDNSPLHF
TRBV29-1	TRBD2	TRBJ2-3	CSGSGRLGDTQYF
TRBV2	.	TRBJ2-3	CASSEVTGFSLGDTQYF
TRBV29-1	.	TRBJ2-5	CSVTIQETQYF
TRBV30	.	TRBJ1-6	CAWSGMGISPLHF
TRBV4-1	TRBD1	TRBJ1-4	CASSPAGTGRWNSNEKLFF
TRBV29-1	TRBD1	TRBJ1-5	CSVETGAHQPQHF
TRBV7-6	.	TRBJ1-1	CASSSQGNTEAFF
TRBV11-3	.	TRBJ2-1	CASSLGPSSGRLEQFF
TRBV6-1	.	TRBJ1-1	CASSEPGPQGITEAFF
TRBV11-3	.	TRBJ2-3	CASSLDRGPQYF
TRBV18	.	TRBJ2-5	CASSPRAAQETQYF
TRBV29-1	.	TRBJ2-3	CSVWPRSPDTQYF
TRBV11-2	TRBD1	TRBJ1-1	CASSPTDRAHEAFF
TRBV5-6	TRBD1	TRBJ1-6	CASSSRQGNNSPLHF
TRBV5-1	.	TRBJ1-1	CASSLPQGSENTEAFF
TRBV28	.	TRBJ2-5	CASSVEPTGRGYF
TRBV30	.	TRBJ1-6	CAWTFDRGGSPLHF
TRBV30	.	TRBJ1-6	CAWNPGSNSPLHF
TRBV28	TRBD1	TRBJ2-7	CASSFRGGAREQYF
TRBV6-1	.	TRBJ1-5	CASSDLVGQPQHF
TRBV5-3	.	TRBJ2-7	CARSLGDPVGEQYF
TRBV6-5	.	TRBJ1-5	CASSYSAASNQPQHF
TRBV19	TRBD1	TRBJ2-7	CASSQWTGEDEQYF
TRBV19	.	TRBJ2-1	CASARGSYNEQFF
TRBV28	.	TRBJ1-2	CASSFPAAGGYTF
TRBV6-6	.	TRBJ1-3	CASKTAFSSGNTIYF
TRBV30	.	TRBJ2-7	CALEAGLGSSYEQYF
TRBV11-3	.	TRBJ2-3	CASSSRGGITDTQYF
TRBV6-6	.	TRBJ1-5	CASSFETANQPQHF
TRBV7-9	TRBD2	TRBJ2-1	CASSQRERAYNEQFF
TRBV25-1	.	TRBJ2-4	CATRQGLQNIQYF
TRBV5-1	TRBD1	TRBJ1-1	CASSLGRQGWTTEAFF
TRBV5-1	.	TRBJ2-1	CATTPTAGNNEQFF
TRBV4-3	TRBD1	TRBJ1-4	CASSQEPAGGGTNEKLFF
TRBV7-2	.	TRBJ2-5	CASSLRGGSETQYF
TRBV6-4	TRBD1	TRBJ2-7	CASPRDRGYEQYF
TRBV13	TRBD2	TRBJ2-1	CASSPWTSGGYNEQFF
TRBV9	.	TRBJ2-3	CASSPSGRGTSLSQYF
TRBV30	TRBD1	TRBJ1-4	CAWRRAGGDEKLFF
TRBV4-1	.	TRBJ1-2	CASSQDRTVGRGYTF
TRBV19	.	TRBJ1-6	CASSTVRQEDSPLHF